Here is one T cell receptor beta chain with its context. Its antigen is unidentified. Relative to the germline gene, one junction end is altered; a read error may explain this. The data belong to a study of regulatory T cells in long-lasting Graves disease. Whole-study findings and limits: TCR diversity was lower in persistent Graves' patients (versus newly diagnosed ones).

As for time point: newly diagnosed GD, antithyroid drugs for less than 3 months. RNA from PBMCs was the source of the TCR library. Germline V CDR1 and CDR2: DFQATT, SNEGSKA (reference sequence). The CDR3 is 15 residues long. TCR beta libraries were built with iRepertoire HTBI primers and Arm-PCR of CDR3 regions. TCRdb recomputed calls from the multiplex PCR reads with MiXCR, one row per CDR3 protein. The sample lists 550,000 or so distinct CDR3 sequences, around 11% occurring once. The same specimen was also included in a second study, on T cells in Graves' hyperthyroidism and ophthalmopathy. That work adds: Together with thyroid ultrasound, orbital computed tomography, serum thyroxine and TRAb, clinical symptoms were used for diagnoses. The model made its ophthalmopathy prediction, and onset followed a median 6.5 months later.

Sequencing was performed on peripheral blood mononuclear cells (PBMCs), taken at new diagnosis, from a patient treated with antithyroid drugs. The genes are TRBV20-1 and TRBJ2-1; the D gene is possibly TRBD2 (5 bases). The TCR sequence derives from a woman aged 25 to 39 with Graves disease. The CDR3 DNA is TGCAGTACTAGAGATCGAATCGACCCGTACAATGAGCAGTTCTTC. It translates to CSTRDRIDPYNEQFF.